The clone carrying this T cell receptor (beta chain) was observed many times. Antigen: not known. TCRdb independently ran MiXCR on the 5' RACE reads; one entry per CDR3 protein. The sample consists of approximately 670,000 distinct CDR3 sequences, approximately 6% of them appearing once. The sample comes from a study of identical twins. V was cut by 1 base and J by 1 base, with 8 bases left in between. Germline V gene sequence: CDR1 MDHEN, CDR2 SYDVKM. CDR3 length: 15 residues. Study results and caveats: Insertions were reduced in abundant cord blood beta clonotypes but not in memory repertoires.

This chain joins TRBV28 and TRBJ1-5; possible D gene TRBD1, 5 bases. The TCR sequence derives from a young man in good health. Sequencing input: naive T cells sorted from blood. CDR3 in amino acids: CASSLFRGSNQPQHF. The CDR3 DNA is TGTGCCAGCAGTTTATTTAGGGGAAGCAATCAGCCCCAGCATTTT.